This T cell receptor beta chain stems from a study of CD8 T cells in Susac syndrome. As for this clonotype: Antigen: not known.

Germline assignment: CDR1 SGHTA and CDR2 FQGNSA. The CDR3 consists of 15 residues. The ends lost 5 bases at V and 0 bases at J; junction bases unmatched: 5. Study conclusions and caveats: The study conceded that its TCR sequencing and HLA analysis involved relatively few individuals.

CD8+ and CD4+ blood T cells underwent TCR beta sequencing. Random hexamers were used to reverse transcribe roughly 0.45 to 1 ug of RNA. An immunoSEQ multiplex PCR amplified TCR beta CDR3 over 54 Vbeta and 13 Jbeta. A single record per CDR3 protein comes from TCRdb applying MiXCR to the immunoSEQ multiplex PCR reads. Seen here are about 120,000 distinct CDR3 sequences, around 92% observed once, and the top ten hold roughly 0.12%. The sample consisted of CD8+ T cells from PBMCs. The clonotype comes from a human donor in good health. The rearrangement uses TRBV7-2 and TRBJ2-7; 9 bases agree with TRBD2. The CDR3 here is CASSVTSGYSYEQYF. CDR3 nucleotide sequence: TGTGCCAGCAGCGTCACTAGCGGGTACTCCTACGAGCAGTACTTC.